A single TCR beta chain is shown here with its context. The sample originates from a study of shared clonotypes between healthy human individuals. Naive-designated CD8 cells lacked CD45RO, were positively enriched for CCR7, and omitted terminally differentiated effector memory CD45RA+ cells. Replicate PCRs for sorted subsets used around 200 ng DNA; this equaled 30,000 to 35,000 T cell genomes. Generated by immunoSEQ multiplex PCR, the TCRdb table keeps only in-frame clones and is missing some. This table has about 1,900,000 clones, 85% to 95% appearing once. This receptor was taken from a man between 18 and 29 years old in good health. Sequencing was done on a sample of naive CD8+ T cells sorted from blood.

The CDR3 bases are TGTGCCAGCAGTGAGTGGGGATGGGGTGGAAACACCATATATTTT. It codes for CASSEWGWGGNTIYF. The chain employs TRBV6-1 and TRBJ1-3; D is uncertain. The germline V and J ends were trimmed by 3 bases and 3 bases, with 12 bases remaining between them. This CDR3 has 15 residues. Looked up from germline, CDR1 is MNHNS and CDR2 is SASEGT.